The source of this TCR beta chain is a study of blood T cell repertoires in COVID-19. Study context: Samples taken during acute and convalescent COVID-19 were collected in the United States, Italy and Spain. PBMCs, B-cell-depleted T cells, or T cells were the source of the cDNA or gDNA that made up the material.

Trimming shortened V by 1 base and J by 0 bases, and 5 bases separated the two germline ends. The CDR3 runs 14 residues. The germline V gene has CDR1 SGHDT and CDR2 YYEEEE. Repertoires were generated with immunoSEQ multiplex PCR, while TCRdb's copy carries only in-frame clones and drops some. The table has 41,000 or so clones, nearly 90% seen once. The material sequenced was peripheral blood. This rearrangement joins TRBV5-6 to TRBJ1-5; D gene uncertain. This TCR derives from a man between 60 and 70 years old with acute or convalescent COVID-19. CDR3 sequence (DNA): TGTGCCAGCAGCTTGTTGTATAGCAATCAGCCCCAGCATTTT. Translation gives CASSLLYSNQPQHF.